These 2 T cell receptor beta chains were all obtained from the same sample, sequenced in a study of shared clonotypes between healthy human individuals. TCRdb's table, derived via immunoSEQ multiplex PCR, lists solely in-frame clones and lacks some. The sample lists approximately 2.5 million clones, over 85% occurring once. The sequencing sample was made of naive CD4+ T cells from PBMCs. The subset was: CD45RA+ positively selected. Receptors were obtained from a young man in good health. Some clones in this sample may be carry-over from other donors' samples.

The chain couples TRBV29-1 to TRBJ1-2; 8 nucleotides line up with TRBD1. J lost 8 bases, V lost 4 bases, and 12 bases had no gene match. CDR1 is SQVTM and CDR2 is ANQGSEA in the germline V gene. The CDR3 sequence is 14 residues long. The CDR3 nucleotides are TGCAGCGTTGTTCGCGCCGACAGGGGAAGCGGCTACACCTTC. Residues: CSVVRADRGSGYTF.

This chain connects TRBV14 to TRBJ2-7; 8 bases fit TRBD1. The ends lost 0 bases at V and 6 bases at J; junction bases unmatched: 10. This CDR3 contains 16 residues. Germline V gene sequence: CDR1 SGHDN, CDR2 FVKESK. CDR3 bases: TGTGCCAGCAGCCAAGACCGTGGGACAGGACTCACCGAGCAGTACTTC. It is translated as CASSQDRGTGLTEQYF.